The count of the clone carrying this T cell receptor beta chain is one. The record originates from a study of CD8 T cells in Susac syndrome. Trimming removed 5 bases at V and 1 base at J, with 12 bases between. Germline V gives CDR1 MNHEY, CDR2 SVGAGI. The CDR3 length is 15 residues. A quantity of about 0.5 to 1 ug RNA underwent reverse transcription using random hexamers. Across 54 Vbeta and 13 Jbeta, TCR beta CDR3 was amplified with immunoSEQ multiplex PCR. Using its own MiXCR run on the immunoSEQ multiplex PCR reads, TCRdb lists one record per CDR3 protein. The sample consists of 150,000 to 200,000 distinct CDR3 sequences, nearly 97% of them appearing once.

This rearrangement joins TRBV6-5 to TRBJ1-5; no clear D gene. The receptor was derived from a human donor with multiple sclerosis. Material: CD4+ T cells from PBMCs. This CDR3 reads CASSHNGESNQPQHF. The DNA for the CDR3 is TGTGCCAGCAGTCACAACGGGGAAAGCAATCAGCCCCAGCATTTT.